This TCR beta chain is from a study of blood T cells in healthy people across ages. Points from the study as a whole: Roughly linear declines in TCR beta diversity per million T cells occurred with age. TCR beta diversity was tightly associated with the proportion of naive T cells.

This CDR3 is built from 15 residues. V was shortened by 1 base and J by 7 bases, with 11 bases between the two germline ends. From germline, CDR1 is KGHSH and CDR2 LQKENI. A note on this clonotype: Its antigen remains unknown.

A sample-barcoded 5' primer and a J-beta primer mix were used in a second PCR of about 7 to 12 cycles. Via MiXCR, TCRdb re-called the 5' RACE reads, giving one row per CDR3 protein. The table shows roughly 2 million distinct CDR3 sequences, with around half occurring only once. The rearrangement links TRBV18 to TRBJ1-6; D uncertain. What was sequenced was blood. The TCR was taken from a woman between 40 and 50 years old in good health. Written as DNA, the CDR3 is TGTGCCAGCTCACCACAGGGAGAGAGCAATTCACCCCTCCACTTT. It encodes CASSPQGESNSPLHF.